Listed below are T cell receptor beta chains from one sample, sequenced in a study of OX40 agonist ivuxolimab in advanced cancers. This table comes from immunoSEQ multiplex PCR, and its TCRdb copy is limited to in-frame clones, with some not included. Found here are some 35,000 clones, about 82% of them singletons; the top ten hold under 45%. This material consisted of CD4+ or CD8+ T cells sorted from blood, taken in a trial of the OX40 agonist ivuxolimab. The receptors come from an adult with an advanced solid tumor such as melanoma, head and neck, liver or kidney cancer. Both conserved end residues are part of each CDR3. The D gene is left open where the match is weak. Not every row has a clone size; where given, it reads once, few, many or a size class.

j_call cdr3_length clone_size d_call v_call cdr3_nt cdr3_aa
TRBJ2-6 15 NA NA TRBV10-2 TGCGCCAGCAGTGAGTCGTCGGGTGGGGCCAACGTCCTGACTTTC CASSESSGGANVLTF
TRBJ2-7 16 NA NA TRBV21-1 TGTGCCAGCAGCAAAGTAGTAAGGGGGAGGAAATACGAGCAGTACTTC CASSKVVRGRKYEQYF
TRBJ2-7 15 NA TRBD2 TRBV5-1 TGCGCCAGCAGCTTGGCTAGCGGGGGCACCTACGAGCAGTACTTC CASSLASGGTYEQYF
TRBJ2-7 16 NA NA TRBV15 TGTGCCACCAGCAGAGAAGGTCGACCTAGCTCCTACGAGCAGTACTTC CATSREGRPSSYEQYF
TRBJ2-7 15 NA TRBD1 TRBV5-1 TGCGCCAGCAGCTTGGAAGGACAGGCCTCCTACGAGCAGTACTTC CASSLEGQASYEQYF
TRBJ1-2 15 NA NA TRBV6-5 TGTGCCAGCAGTCCCAACAGGCTCGCTAACTATGGCTACACCTTC CASSPNRLANYGYTF
TRBJ2-1 16 NA TRBD2 TRBV10-3 TGTGCCATCAGTGATAGACTAGCGGGAGGGGACAATGAGCAGTTCTTC CAISDRLAGGDNEQFF
TRBJ1-4 14 NA NA TRBV6-1 TGTGCCAGCAGTGAAGAGAAAGGGAGGAGGAAACTGTTTTTT CASSEEKGRRKLFF
TRBJ1-3 13 once NA TRBV6-6 TGTGCCAGCAGTTACGGACAGGGAAACACCATATATTTT CASSYGQGNTIYF
TRBJ1-5 13 NA TRBD1 TRBV5-4 TGTGCCAGCAGCTGGGACAGGGCTCAGCCCCAGCATTTT CASSWDRAQPQHF
TRBJ2-7 14 NA NA TRBV5-1 TGCGCCAGCAGCTTTTTGGGCGGAGGGTACGAACAGTACTTC CASSFLGGGYEQYF
TRBJ1-2 14 NA NA TRBV7-6 TGTGCCAGCAGCTTAGGGGGCAGTTCCTATGGCTACACCTTC CASSLGGSSYGYTF
TRBJ2-7 14 few TRBD1 TRBV6-5 TGTGCCAGCAGCCACGGACAGGGATCCTACGAGCAGTACTTC CASSHGQGSYEQYF
TRBJ2-7 13 NA NA TRBV5-8 TGTGCCAGCAGCCCTGGAGAGTTTTACGAGCAGTACTTC CASSPGEFYEQYF
TRBJ2-5 15 once NA TRBV13 TGTGCCAGCAGCTTAGGTTCGGACAAGCAAGAGACCCAGTACTTC CASSLGSDKQETQYF
TRBJ2-4 15 NA TRBD1 TRBV14 TGTGCCAGCAGCCTGATGACAGGGGGCGGAAACATTCAGTACTTC CASSLMTGGGNIQYF
TRBJ1-5 12 NA NA TRBV10-3 TGTGCCATCAGTGAGTTCAATCAGCCCCAGCATTTT CAISEFNQPQHF
TRBJ2-7 13 NA TRBD1 TRBV7-9 TGTGCCAGCAGCAAGACAGGGAGTCAAGAGCAGTACTTC CASSKTGSQEQYF
TRBJ2-7 12 NA NA TRBV13 TGTGCCAGCGGGGGGGACACCTACGAGCAGTACTTC CASGGDTYEQYF
TRBJ1-1 14 NA TRBD1 TRBV7-2 TGTGCCAGCAGCTCACAGGGGGCAGCGGCTGAAGCTTTCTTT CASSSQGAAAEAFF
TRBJ2-2 14 NA NA TRBV5-6 TGTGCCAGCAGCTTGGTGGGGGGCACCGGGGAGCTGTTTTTT CASSLVGGTGELFF
TRBJ2-5 14 NA TRBD1 TRBV10-1 TGCGCCAGCAATTGGACAGGGGACATGGAGACCCAGTACTTC CASNWTGDMETQYF
TRBJ1-1 12 NA NA TRBV11-1 TGTGCCAGCAGCCGCGGGAGGAGAGAAGCTTTCTTT CASSRGRREAFF
TRBJ2-2 15 once TRBD2 TRBV28 TGTGCCAGCAGGCTTAGCGGGAGGGCCACCGGGGAGCTGTTTTTT CASRLSGRATGELFF